One and the same sample provided the 21 T cell receptor beta chains below, sequenced in a study of cytomegalovirus exposure and HLA in healthy donors. PCR primers comprised 60 Vbeta and 13 Jbeta primers. Clones were sequenced by immunoSEQ multiplex PCR, and TCRdb holds only the in-frame ones, with some missing. The sample includes roughly 180,000 clones, around 80% of them seen just once. Sequencing used PBMCs. The receptors derive from a female donor in good health and CMV-seronegative.

The chain is built from TRBV7-9 and TRBJ2-5, with a possible D match to TRBD2 (5 bases). The J call is uncertain, as TRBJ2-7 better fits the DNA end. CDR1 and CDR2 from the germline V gene are SEHNR and FQNEAQ (reference sequence). This CDR3 has 15 residues. CDR3 DNA: TGTGCCAGCAGCGACACGGAGAGGGCCTCCTACGAGCAGTACTTC. Protein sequence: CASSDTERASYEQYF.

V gene TRBV6-1 combines with J gene TRBJ2-5, with 8 bases identical to TRBD1. This CDR3 has 15 amino acids. The V gene end was trimmed by 5 bases and the J gene end by 1 base; junction bases not matched to a gene: 6. CDR1 is MNHNS, CDR2 SASEGT, per germline. Written as DNA, the CDR3 is TGTGCCAGCAGTATAGGACAGGGCAGCCAAGAGACCCAGTACTTC. Translated, it gives CASSIGQGSQETQYF.

This chain uses TRBV5-1 with TRBJ1-4, with TRBD1 identical over 7 bases. V lost 0 bases to trimming and J lost 2 bases; unmatched junction nucleotides: 7. CDR1 and CDR2 from the germline V gene are SGHRS and YFSETQ. This CDR3 region has 17 residues. The DNA for the CDR3 is TGCGCCAGCAGCTTGGGCCGACAGGGTTCCACTAATGAAAAACTGTTTTTT. It specifies CASSLGRQGSTNEKLFF.

The chain couples TRBV7-2 to TRBJ2-1; D might be TRBD1 (5 bases). Between the trimmed V and J ends, which lost 1 base and 4 bases, there was a span of 11 bases. The CDR3 runs to 15 residues. Germline lookup yields CDR1 SGHTA and CDR2 FQGNSA. The CDR3 bases are TGTGCCAGCAGCTTAGATAGGGGTGGGTACAATGAGCAGTTCTTC. Translated, it gives CASSLDRGGYNEQFF.

On this clone: Distinct nucleotide sequences in the sample also encode this CDR3. This chain connects TRBV9 to TRBJ2-5, with 14 positions matching TRBD2. This CDR3 spans 17 amino acids. J lost 1 base, V lost 0 bases, and 2 bases had no gene match. Germline V gene sequence: CDR1 SGDLS, CDR2 YYNGEE. Here the CDR3 DNA reads TGTGCCAGCAGCGTAGGACTAGCGGGAGGGCCCCAAGAGACCCAGTACTTC. Translating gives CASSVGLAGGPQETQYF.

V gene TRBV4-3 combines with J gene TRBJ1-1, with D hard to call. The V and J ends lost 1 base and 1 base respectively, with 13 bases between them. Per germline, CDR1 LGHNA and CDR2 YSLEER. The CDR3 loop spans 16 amino acids. Written as DNA, the CDR3 is TGCGCCAGCAGCCAAGGGAGACGGAGGTCGAACACTGAAGCTTTCTTT. The encoded protein is CASSQGRRRSNTEAFF.

This clone appeared a few times. V usage is TRBV6-6 and J usage is TRBJ2-3; TRBD1 matches 7 bases. This CDR3 has 15 residues. With V trimmed by 0 bases and J by 5 bases, 5 bases remained unmatched. From germline, CDR1 is MNHNY and CDR2 SVGAGI (reference sequence). The CDR3 region has the DNA TGTGCCAGCAGTTACTCAAGGGGGCAGGGAGATACGCAGTATTTT. It encodes CASSYSRGQGDTQYF.

The chain combines TRBV15 with TRBJ2-3; tentative D call: TRBD1 (5 bases). The CDR3 has 12 amino acids. Trimming shortened V by 8 bases and J by 6 bases, and 12 bases separated the two germline ends. CDR1 and CDR2 from the germline V gene are LNHNV and YYDKDF (reference sequence). The DNA of the CDR3 is TGTGCCACCCAGGGCCGGGCGGATACGCAGTATTTT. The encoded protein is CATQGRADTQYF.

The V and J genes are TRBV11-3 and TRBJ2-7, with a tentative D call TRBD1 (5 bases). The CDR3 is made up of 12 amino acids. Germline assignment: CDR1 SGHNT and CDR2 YENEEA. V was pared by 4 bases and J by 7 bases, with 11 bases between. In DNA form, the CDR3 reads TGTGCCAGCAGCTCGCCCAAGGGGGAGCAGTACTTC. The encoded protein is CASSSPKGEQYF.

This sequence joins TRBV4-3 and TRBJ1-3, with D perhaps TRBD1 (6 bases). CDR1 is LGHNA and CDR2 is YSLEER in the germline V gene. Trimming stripped 0 bases from V and 1 base from J, with 13 bases between. The CDR3 runs to 17 residues. The CDR3 loop reads CASSQDHTGSSGNTIYF. The CDR3 DNA reads as TGCGCCAGCAGCCAAGATCATACAGGGTCTTCTGGAAACACCATATATTTT.

V usage is TRBV7-9 and J usage is TRBJ1-1; maybe TRBD1 (5 bases). The germline V and J ends were trimmed by 4 bases and 8 bases, with 11 bases remaining between them. The CDR3 consists of 12 residues. The V gene's germline CDR1 is SEHNR and CDR2 FQNEAQ (reference sequence). CDR3 DNA sequence: TGTGCCAGCAGCTCAGTCCAGGGCGAAGCTTTCTTT. It encodes CASSSVQGEAFF.

This rearrangement joins TRBV18 to TRBJ2-5, with 13 bases fitting TRBD2. Germline V gene sequence: CDR1 KGHSH, CDR2 LQKENI. The CDR3 extends over 16 amino acids. V dropped 2 bases and J dropped 3; count of bases not matched to a gene: 3. CDR3: CASSPVLAGGEETQYF. The CDR3 DNA reads as TGTGCCAGCTCACCAGTACTAGCGGGAGGGGAAGAGACCCAGTACTTC.

The V and J genes are TRBV2 and TRBJ1-2, with D possibly matching TRBD1 (5 bases). There are 16 residues in the CDR3. V was clipped by 4 bases and J by 6 bases, with 21 bases between them. Germline assignment: CDR1 SNHLY and CDR2 FYNNEI. CDR3 protein: CASSVGGVSGGNGYTF. The CDR3 DNA reads TGTGCCAGCAGTGTGGGGGGTGTCTCCGGGGGTAATGGCTACACCTTC.

V gene TRBV7-2 combines with J gene TRBJ1-2; possible D gene TRBD1, 5 bases. Germline-derived CDR1 and CDR2 are SGHTA and FQGNSA. V lost 5 bases, J lost 9 bases, and 13 bases lay in between. The CDR3 is 12 residues long. This CDR3 reads CASSGVGPSYTF. CDR3 bases: TGTGCCAGCAGCGGGGTGGGGCCGAGCTACACCTTC.

This clone appeared a single time. V is TRBV19 and J is TRBJ2-1, with 9 bases fitting TRBD2. Looked up from germline, CDR1 is LNHDA and CDR2 is SQIVND (reference sequence). The CDR3 totals 16 residues. V shed 3 bases, J shed 5 bases, and the junction held 8 bases outside the gene matches. The DNA for the CDR3 is TGTGCCAGTAGTATCCCTTTGGCGGGGGGGAACAATGAGCAGTTCTTC. This sequence encodes CASSIPLAGGNNEQFF.

This sequence joins TRBV9 and TRBJ2-1, with D possibly TRBD2 on 6 matching bases. In germline, CDR1 is SGDLS, CDR2 YYNGEE. This CDR3 comprises 14 residues. Trimming removed 2 bases from V and 3 bases from J, with 9 bases in between. The CDR3 DNA reads TGTGCCAGCAGCGTGGATAGCGGCTACAATGAGCAGTTCTTC. Protein product: CASSVDSGYNEQFF. The whole variable domain, filled in from reference TRBV9 and TRBJ2-1, reads DSGVTQTPKHLITATGQRVTLRCSPRSGDLSVYWYQQSLDQGLQFLIQYYNGEERAKGNILERFSAQQFPDLHSELNLSSLELGDSALYFCASSVDSGYNEQFFGPGTRLTVL.

V is TRBV7-6 and J is TRBJ2-3; tentative D call: TRBD1 (5 bases). Per germline, CDR1 SGHVS and CDR2 FNYEAQ. The CDR3 extends over 15 amino acids. V lost 5 bases and J lost 2, with 14 bases in between. CDR3 loop: CASSLRQRFTDTQYF. The CDR3 coding sequence is TGTGCCAGCAGCCTCAGACAGAGATTCACAGATACGCAGTATTTT.

The chain has TRBV13 and TRBJ2-1; 9 bases are shared with TRBD2. Germline lookup yields CDR1 PRHDT and CDR2 FYEKMQ (reference sequence). With V trimmed by 4 bases and J by 6 bases, 13 bases remained unmatched. CDR3 size: 17 residues. CDR3 residues: CASSSPGLRGGTNEQFF. The CDR3 DNA reads TGTGCCAGCAGCTCCCCTGGTTTGCGGGGGGGCACCAATGAGCAGTTCTTC.

This clone was recorded once. The genes are TRBV6-1 and TRBJ2-5; tentatively, D is TRBD1 (5 bases). Trimming removed 2 bases from V and 4 bases from J, with 11 bases in between. Germline V CDR1 and CDR2: MNHNS, SASEGT. The CDR3 sequence is 14 residues long. The CDR3 DNA reads TGTGCCAGCAGTGAATGGGGCTATGCAGAGACCCAGTACTTC. Translation gives CASSEWGYAETQYF.

This chain links TRBV4-3 with TRBJ1-1, with a tentative D call TRBD1 (6 bases). The CDR3 has 16 residues. V gave up 0 bases and J gave up 5 bases, with 16 bases separating them. CDR1 LGHNA and CDR2 YSLEER come from the germline V gene. The chain's CDR3 is CASSQDEDSWGTEAFF. CDR3 nucleotides: TGCGCCAGCAGCCAAGATGAGGACAGTTGGGGGACTGAAGCTTTCTTT.

The genes are TRBV19 and TRBJ2-4; 11 bases are a match to TRBD2. V lost 0 bases, J lost 8 bases, and 9 bases stayed unmatched. Germline V gene sequence: CDR1 LNHDA, CDR2 SQIVND (reference sequence). The CDR3 extends over 17 amino acids. The CDR3 protein is CASSIDRSGGVWDIQYF. DNA for the CDR3: TGTGCCAGTAGTATAGATCGTAGCGGGGGGGTGTGGGACATTCAGTACTTC. The full variable domain, with the rest looked up from reference TRBV19 and TRBJ2-4, is DGGITQSPKYLFRKEGQNVTLSCEQNLNHDAMYWYRQDPGQGLRLIYYSQIVNDFQKGDIAEGYSVSREKKESFPLTVTSAQKNPTAFYLCASSIDRSGGVWDIQYFGAGTRLSVL.